The 3 T cell receptor beta chains below were found in one sample sequenced in a study of Graves' ophthalmopathy and Graves' hyperthyroidism. Researchers took RNA transcripts and amplified TCR beta CDR3 regions from them. RT-PCR was first run with HTBI primers, then multiplex PCR in a second round. TCRdb re-analysed the multiplex PCR reads in MiXCR, keeping a single row per CDR3 protein. The top ten clones hold around 5.8% of a sample with about 150,000 distinct CDR3 sequences, less than 45% of them seen once. Sequences were obtained from peripheral blood. The receptors were gathered from a woman aged 40 to 55 with Graves' ophthalmopathy.

In its sample, this clonotype was seen a few times. The chain has TRBV6-2 or TRBV6-3 and TRBJ2-7, with 8 bases aligning to TRBD1. Germline CDR1 reads MNHEY; CDR2 reads SVGEGT. V lost 6 bases and J lost 3; bases outside the gene matches: 4. The CDR3 covers 13 residues. This CDR3 is CASRPTGGYEQYF. The CDR3 DNA sequence: TGTGCCAGCAGACCTACAGGGGGCTACGAGCAGTACTTC.

This clonotype was detected many times. This chain uses TRBV28 with TRBJ1-2; perhaps TRBD1 as D (6 bases). Germline lookup yields CDR1 MDHEN and CDR2 SYDVKM. CDR3 length: 15 amino acids. Between the trimmed V and J ends, which lost 5 bases and 7 bases, there was a span of 20 bases. CDR3: CASSPSTGGGGGYTF. The CDR3 bases are TGTGCCAGCAGTCCATCCACGGGGGGCGGTGGTGGCTACACCTTC.

The chain combines TRBV28 with TRBJ2-4; D may be TRBD2 (5 bases). Germline V gene lookup returns CDR1 MDHEN and CDR2 SYDVKM. Trimming cost V 6 bases and J 9 bases, with 33 bases left between them. The CDR3 has 19 amino acids. The DNA for the CDR3 is TGTGCCAGCAGCTCCCGTACTGTTGTTGTCCGGGAACTCCCTGGCATTCAGTACTTC. It translates to CASSSRTVVVRELPGIQYF.